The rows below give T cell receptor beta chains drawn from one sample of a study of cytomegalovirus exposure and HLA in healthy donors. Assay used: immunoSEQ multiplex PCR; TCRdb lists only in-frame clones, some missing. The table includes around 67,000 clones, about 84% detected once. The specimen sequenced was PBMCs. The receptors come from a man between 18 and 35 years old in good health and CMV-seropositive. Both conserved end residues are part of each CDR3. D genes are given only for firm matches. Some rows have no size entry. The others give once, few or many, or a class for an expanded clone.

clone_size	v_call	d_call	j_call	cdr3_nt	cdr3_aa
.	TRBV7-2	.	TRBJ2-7	TGTGCCAGCAGCACCGGGACTGCCCGCTACGAGCAGTACTTC	CASSTGTARYEQYF
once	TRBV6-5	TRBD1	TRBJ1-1	TGTGCCAGCAGGCCGGGTACAGGGGGGACTGAAGCTTTCTTT	CASRPGTGGTEAFF
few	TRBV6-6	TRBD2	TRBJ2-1	TGTGCCAGCAGCGCACTAGCGGGAGGAGGCAATGAGCAGTTCTTC	CASSALAGGGNEQFF
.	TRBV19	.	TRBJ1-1	TGTGCCAGTAGTTGGCAGGGTAACACTGAAGCTTTCTTT	CASSWQGNTEAFF
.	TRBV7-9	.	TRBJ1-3	TGTGCCAGCAGCCCCGACAGCTACTCTGGAAACACCATATATTTT	CASSPDSYSGNTIYF
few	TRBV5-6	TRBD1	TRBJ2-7	TGTGCCAGCAGCTTCGGGACAGGGATATACGAGCAGTACTTC	CASSFGTGIYEQYF
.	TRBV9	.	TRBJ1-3	TGTGCCAGCAGCGCCGGGACTGTTGGAAACACCATATATTTT	CASSAGTVGNTIYF
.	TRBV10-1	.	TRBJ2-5	TGCGCCAGCAGAGAAACAGGGCAGGAGACCCAGTACTTC	CASRETGQETQYF
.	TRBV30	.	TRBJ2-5	TGTGCCTGGGCTCGGGGGGCCCTGGAGACCCAGTACTTC	CAWARGALETQYF
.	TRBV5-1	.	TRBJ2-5	TGCGCCAGCAGCTTGGGAGCACCACCACAAGAGACCCAGTACTTC	CASSLGAPPQETQYF
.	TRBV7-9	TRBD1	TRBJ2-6	TGTGCCAGCAGTTCGACAGGGAGCTCTGGGGCCAACGTCCTGACTTTC	CASSSTGSSGANVLTF
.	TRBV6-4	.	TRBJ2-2	TGTGCCAGCAGTGACCCAGGACAGAGCAGCGGGGAGCTGTTTTTT	CASSDPGQSSGELFF
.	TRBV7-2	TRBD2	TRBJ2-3	TGTGCCAGCAGCTTATATCCAGCGGGAGGCACAGATACGCAGTATTTT	CASSLYPAGGTDTQYF
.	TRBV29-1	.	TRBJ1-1	TGCAGCGTTGAAGTTTCACAGGGCCGCGAAGCTTTCTTT	CSVEVSQGREAFF
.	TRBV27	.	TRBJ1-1	TGTGCCAGCAGTTCGTTATCCGCAGGGCGGGGCGAAGCTTTCTTT	CASSSLSAGRGEAFF
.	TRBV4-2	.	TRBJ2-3	TGTGCCAGCAGCCAAGATACGGGGACTAGCACAGATACGCAGTATTTT	CASSQDTGTSTDTQYF
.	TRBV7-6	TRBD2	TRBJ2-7	TGTGCCAGCAGCTTAGACGCGGGAGGGCCCGTCGAGCAGTACTTC	CASSLDAGGPVEQYF
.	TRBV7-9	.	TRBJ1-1	TGTGCCAGCAGCTCCGGGACACCGACCCCCACGGGGGCTTTCTTT	CASSSGTPTPTGAFF
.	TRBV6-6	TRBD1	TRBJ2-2	TGTGCCAGCAATCCTACAGGGGCGGGCACCGGGGAGCTGTTTTTT	CASNPTGAGTGELFF
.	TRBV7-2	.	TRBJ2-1	TGTGCCAGCAGCTTAACTTTGGAGGGCGAGCAGTTCTTC	CASSLTLEGEQFF
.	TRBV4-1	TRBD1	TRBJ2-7	TGCGCCAGCAGCAAAGGGACAGGCTTCTACGAGCAGTACTTC	CASSKGTGFYEQYF
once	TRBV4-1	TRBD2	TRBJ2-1	TGCGCCAGCAGCCCCGGACTAGCGGGAGGGCCAAAGTACAATGAGCAGTTCTTC	CASSPGLAGGPKYNEQFF
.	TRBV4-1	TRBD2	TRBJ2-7	TGCGCCAGCAGCCCCGCTAGCGGGGGGGCCTACGAGCAGTACTTC	CASSPASGGAYEQYF
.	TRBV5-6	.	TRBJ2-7	TGTGCCAGCACCCTAGACTACGAGCAGTACTTC	CASTLDYEQYF
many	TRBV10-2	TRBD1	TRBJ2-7	TGCGCCAGCACACCTCCGGGACAGGGGTACGAGCAGTACTTC	CASTPPGQGYEQYF
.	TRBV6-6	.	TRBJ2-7	TGTGCCAGCAGTTTTGGACACGAACCCTACGAGCAGTACTTC	CASSFGHEPYEQYF
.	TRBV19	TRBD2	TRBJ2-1	TGTGCCAGTAGTAGGGCGGGGGGGAATGAGCAGTTCTTC	CASSRAGGNEQFF
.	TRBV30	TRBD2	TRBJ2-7	TGTGCCTGCTCTAGCGGACTAACCTACGAGCAGTACTTC	CACSSGLTYEQYF
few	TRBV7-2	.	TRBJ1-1	TGTGCCAGCAGCGGGGGAGGGGGTTGGACTGAAGCTTTCTTT	CASSGGGGWTEAFF
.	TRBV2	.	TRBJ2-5	TGTGCCAGCAGAAGGACGAGCGGGTCTCAAGAGACCCAGTACTTC	CASRRTSGSQETQYF
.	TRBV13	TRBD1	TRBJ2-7	TGTGCCAGCAGCTCCCGGGACAGGGGCTACGAGCAGTACTTC	CASSSRDRGYEQYF
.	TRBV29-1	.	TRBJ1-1	TGCAGCGTTGTCGGGAACCTAAATGAAGCTTTCTTT	CSVVGNLNEAFF
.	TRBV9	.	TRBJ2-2	TGTGCCAGCACAGGGGACACCGGGGAGCTGTTTTTT	CASTGDTGELFF
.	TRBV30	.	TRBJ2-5	TGTGCCTGGGAGGGAGGTAGCACAGAGACCCAGTACTTC	CAWEGGSTETQYF
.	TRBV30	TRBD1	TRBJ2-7	TGTGCCTGGAGTCGGGACAGGGAGTCGTCCGAGCAGTACTTC	CAWSRDRESSEQYF
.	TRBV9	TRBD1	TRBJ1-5	TGTGCCAGCAGCGTAGAGGGACAGTTCAATCAGCCCCAGCATTTT	CASSVEGQFNQPQHF
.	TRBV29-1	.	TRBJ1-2	TGCAGCGTTGGGGGGGGCGGGTATGGCTACACCTTC	CSVGGGGYGYTF
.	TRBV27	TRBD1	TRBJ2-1	TGTGCCAGCTCCCAGGGGGCCTATGAGCAGTTCTTC	CASSQGAYEQFF
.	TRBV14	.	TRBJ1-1	TGTGCCAGCAGCCAGATTCACGGGGGTGTGGCTTTCTTT	CASSQIHGGVAFF
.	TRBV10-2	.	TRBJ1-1	TGCGCCAGCAGTGTTGGGGCCGCGAACACTGAAGCTTTCTTT	CASSVGAANTEAFF
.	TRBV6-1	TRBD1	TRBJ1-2	TGTGCCAGCAGAGCCGGACAGGGAAGCTATGGCTACACCTTC	CASRAGQGSYGYTF
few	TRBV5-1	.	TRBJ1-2	TGCGCCAGCAGCGGGGGGGGAAACTATGGCTACACCTTC	CASSGGGNYGYTF
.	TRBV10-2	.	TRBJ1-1	TGCGCCAGCATGAGGAGTCAGGGGCAGGGGGAAGCTTTCTTT	CASMRSQGQGEAFF
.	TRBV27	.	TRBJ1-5	TGTGCCAGCATGGCAGGGCTGGGGCAGCCCCAGCATTTT	CASMAGLGQPQHF
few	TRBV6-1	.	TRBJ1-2	TGTGCCAGCAGGGGGGCAGGGGTAATCGGCTATGGCTACACCTTC	CASRGAGVIGYGYTF
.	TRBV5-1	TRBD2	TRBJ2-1	TGCGCCAGCAGCTCCATGGGCGGGGGGGTGGATGAGCAGTTCTTC	CASSSMGGGVDEQFF
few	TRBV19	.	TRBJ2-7	TGTGCCAGTAGTGACGGGACTCCCCTCGAGCAGTACTTC	CASSDGTPLEQYF
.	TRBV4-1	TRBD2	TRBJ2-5	TGCGCCAGCAGCCAATCCCTAGCGGGGGGAAAAGAGACCCAGTACTTC	CASSQSLAGGKETQYF
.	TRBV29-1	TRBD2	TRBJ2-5	TGCAGCGTAGAGTTAGCGGGGGGGCCGCGGGAGACCCAGTACTTC	CSVELAGGPRETQYF
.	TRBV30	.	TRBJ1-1	TGTGCCTGGAGTTGGCAACTGAACACTGAAGCTTTCTTT	CAWSWQLNTEAFF
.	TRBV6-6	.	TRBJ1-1	TGTGCCAGCAGTCAGGCGATGAACACTGAAGCTTTCTTT	CASSQAMNTEAFF
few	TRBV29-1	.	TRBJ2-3	TGCAGCGTTCTCAAACTGGATACGCAGTATTTT	CSVLKLDTQYF
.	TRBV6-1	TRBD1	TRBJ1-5	TGTGCCAGCAGTGAATCAGGGGGCGATCAGCCCCAGCATTTT	CASSESGGDQPQHF